Listed below are T cell receptor beta chains from one sample, sequenced in a study of shared clonotypes between healthy human individuals. This table comes from immunoSEQ multiplex PCR, and its TCRdb copy is limited to in-frame clones, with some not included. The sample holds roughly 2.5 million clones, around nine tenths seen once. Sequencing used naive CD4+ T cells sorted from blood. Receptors originate from a man between 18 and 29 years old in good health. Both conserved end residues are part of each CDR3.

TRBJ1-2,TRBV5-6,CASSPPNRGVKGYTF
TRBJ2-1,TRBV19,CATGGSSYNEQFF
TRBJ1-5,TRBV19,CATTSNPIDQPQHF
TRBJ2-7,TRBV6-5,CASTGWTYEQYF
TRBJ1-3,TRBV6-1,CASRMDTSGNTIYF
TRBJ1-1,TRBV10-2,CASRGRGGVNTEAFF
TRBJ2-3,TRBV6-5,CASTDPGLGTDTQYF
TRBJ2-2,TRBV6-5,CASSRLGTGELFF
TRBJ1-2,TRBV5-1,CASSVTDNYGYTF
TRBJ1-1,TRBV19,CASSKKGMNTEAFF
TRBJ2-6,TRBV2,CASSEAAKGGANVLTF
TRBJ1-6,TRBV27,CASSVTGYNSPLHF
TRBJ2-6,TRBV7-9,CASSPRTGGTISGANVLTF
TRBJ1-1,TRBV14,CASSQRGRLAGAFF
TRBJ1-1,TRBV5-1,CASSLFGTGNWNTEAFF
TRBJ1-6,TRBV19,CASSNPGTADSPLHF
TRBJ2-5,TRBV10-3,CAISDLAGGLETQYF
TRBJ1-2,TRBV13,CASSTTGIPEGYTF